These 20 T cell receptor beta chains share one sample of origin, sequenced in a study of cytomegalovirus exposure and HLA in healthy donors. The PCR had 60 Vbeta and 13 Jbeta primers. Profiling relied on immunoSEQ multiplex PCR, and the TCRdb table lists in-frame clones only, not all of them. The sample holds approximately 100,000 clones, roughly three quarters seen once. Material for sequencing was PBMCs. All receptors derive from a woman between 50 and 59 years old in good health and CMV-seropositive.

The chain links TRBV10-2 to TRBJ2-7; unclear D gene. The CDR3 consists of 11 residues. V lost 4 bases and J 4 bases, leaving 5 bases between the germline ends. Germline V gene lookup returns CDR1 WSHSY and CDR2 SAAADI. CDR3: CASSVSYEQYF. As DNA, the CDR3 is TGCGCCAGCAGTGTTTCATACGAGCAGTACTTC.

The chain combines TRBV4-2 with TRBJ1-5; no clear D. This CDR3 region has 22 residues. From germline, CDR1 is LGHNA and CDR2 YNFKEQ. The V gene lost 0 bases and the J gene lost 0 bases, with 27 bases spanning the gap. CDR3 protein: CASSQEVVGDRVRGYSNQPQHF. CDR3 sequence (DNA): TGTGCCAGCAGCCAAGAGGTAGTAGGAGACCGCGTACGAGGGTATAGCAATCAGCCCCAGCATTTT.

The chain employs TRBV27 and TRBJ1-5; D ambiguous. The CDR3 length is 12 residues. The germline V gene encodes CDR1 MNHEY and CDR2 SMNVEV (reference sequence). The V and J ends lost 6 bases and 6 bases respectively, with 9 bases between them. The chain's CDR3 is CASRRSGQPQHF. The CDR3 DNA sequence: TGTGCCAGCAGGCGGAGTGGTCAGCCCCAGCATTTT.

This chain uses TRBV6-1 with TRBJ1-1; 7 bases map to TRBD1. The CDR3 sequence is 13 residues long. The germline gives CDR1 MNHNS, CDR2 SASEGT. Trimming removed 8 bases from V and 5 bases from J; junction bases left unmatched: 8. The CDR3 spells CASGRQGKTEAFF. For the CDR3, the DNA is TGTGCCAGCGGGAGACAGGGTAAAACTGAAGCTTTCTTT.

The chain uses TRBV6-5 and TRBJ2-1, with D unresolved. The length of the CDR3 is 15 residues. Trimming took 2 bases from V and 0 from J, leaving 8 bases between them. The V gene's germline CDR1 is MNHEY and CDR2 SVGAGI. The CDR3 nucleotides are TGTGCCAGCAGTTACCGCTGGAGCTCCTACAATGAGCAGTTCTTC. This codes for CASSYRWSSYNEQFF.

The chain joins TRBV9 to TRBJ2-7; 8 positions match TRBD1. After removal of 4 bases from V and 3 bases from J, the junction contained 6 bases not matched to a gene. This CDR3 comprises 14 residues. Germline CDR1 SGDLS, CDR2 YYNGEE. The CDR3 region is CASSLTGGNYEQYF. The CDR3 nucleotides are TGTGCCAGCAGCTTAACAGGGGGAAACTACGAGCAGTACTTC.

The J gene is TRBJ1-6, the V gene TRBV6-1, with TRBD1 matching over 10 bases. Germline V gene lookup returns CDR1 MNHNS and CDR2 SASEGT. V shed 8 bases and J 8 bases; nucleotides not matched to a gene: 9. The CDR3 has 15 amino acids. CDR3 sequence reads: CASGSSGQGYSPLHF. As DNA, the CDR3 is TGTGCCAGCGGAAGCTCGGGACAGGGGTATTCACCCCTCCACTTT.

This clone was picked up many times. The chain combines TRBV6-1 with TRBJ1-1; 7 nucleotides match TRBD1. In germline, CDR1 is MNHNS, CDR2 SASEGT. The CDR3 covers 12 residues. V lost 7 bases, J lost 2 bases, and 1 base stayed unmatched. The CDR3 sequence: CASNRGNTEAFF. CDR3 sequence (DNA): TGTGCCAGCAACAGGGGAAACACTGAAGCTTTCTTT.

This clone was counted only a few times. One end of the junction varies from germline; a read error may be responsible. The rearrangement uses TRBV7-9 and TRBJ2-7, with 7 bases matching TRBD1. Germline CDR1 reads SEHNR; CDR2 reads FQNEAQ (reference sequence). CDR3 length: 15 residues. For the CDR3, the DNA is TGTTCCAGCAGCCACCCCGGGACAGTATCCTACGAGCAGTACTTC. It encodes CSSSHPGTVSYEQYF.

The V call is TRBV6-5, the J call TRBJ2-7, with 9 bases identical to TRBD1. V lost 5 bases, J lost 7 bases, and 9 bases stayed unmatched. Germline lookup yields CDR1 MNHEY and CDR2 SVGAGI. The length of the CDR3 is 14 residues. The CDR3 DNA is TGTGCCAGCAGTCTCGGGACAGGGACCTGGGAGCAGTACTTC. This sequence encodes CASSLGTGTWEQYF.

Worth noting for this clone: One end of the junction fails to match germline, which may point to a read error. The V gene is TRBV7-9, the J gene TRBJ1-6; TRBD1 aligns across 10 bases. The CDR3 has 16 residues. The germline V gene has CDR1 SEHNR and CDR2 FQNEAQ (reference sequence). CDR3 region: CSSSLGDRGWNSPLHF. CDR3 nucleotide sequence: TGTTCCAGCAGCTTAGGGGACAGGGGATGGAATTCACCCCTCCACTTT.

This chain links TRBV25-1 with TRBJ2-4, with 7 bases identical to TRBD1. The V and J ends lost 1 base and 7 bases, in that order; junction bases with no gene match: 7. From germline, CDR1 is MGHDK and CDR2 SYGVNS. CDR3 length equals 15 residues. CDR3 coding DNA: TGTGCCAGCAGTGAATCTAGGGGGCACAGGAACATTCAGTACTTC. Amino acid sequence: CASSESRGHRNIQYF.

CDR3 DNA: TGTGCCAGCAGCGTAGGGACTCTAAAAGAGACCCAGTACTTC. It is translated as CASSVGTLKETQYF. V and J are TRBV9 and TRBJ2-5; D perhaps matches TRBD2 (5 bases). Germline CDR1 SGDLS, CDR2 YYNGEE. The CDR3 runs 14 residues. V was cut by 0 bases and J by 3 bases, with 9 bases left in between.

V is TRBV7-9 and J is TRBJ1-1; a possible D gene is TRBD1 (5 bases). Looked up from germline, CDR1 is SEHNR and CDR2 is FQNEAQ (reference sequence). Trimming removed 1 base at V and 8 bases at J, with 8 bases between. The CDR3 runs 12 residues. The CDR3 spells CASSLGRGEAFF. As DNA, the CDR3 is TGTGCCAGCAGCTTAGGTAGGGGCGAAGCTTTCTTT.

The rearrangement uses TRBV30 and TRBJ2-7, with 8 bases lining up with TRBD2. The CDR3 has 15 residues. The trim removed 2 bases at V and 5 bases at J, leaving 11 bases unmatched. Germline CDR1 reads GTSNPN; CDR2 reads SVGIG (reference sequence). The CDR3 DNA follows: TGTGCCTGGAGTTGGAACGGGAGGGCTCAGAACGAGCAGTACTTC. Its translation is CAWSWNGRAQNEQYF.

The chain combines TRBV11-2 with TRBJ2-6; no clear D. Germline V gene sequence: CDR1 SGHAT, CDR2 FQNNGV. The CDR3 covers 14 residues. The V end lost 3 bases, the J end lost 2 bases, and 5 bases lay between the germline ends. CDR3 nucleotide sequence: TGTGCCAGCAGCTTTGGCACTGGGGCCAACGTCCTGACTTTC. This sequence encodes CASSFGTGANVLTF.

The chain combines TRBV5-1 with TRBJ1-1; 8 bases map to TRBD1. The CDR3 length is 14 residues. Germline CDR1 SGHRS, CDR2 YFSETQ. V lost 2 bases to trimming and J lost 2 bases; unmatched junction nucleotides: 2. The CDR3 loop reads CASSFGQGNTEAFF. The CDR3, as DNA: TGCGCCAGCAGCTTCGGACAGGGTAACACTGAAGCTTTCTTT.

This clone has just a few counts. The gene calls are TRBV5-6 and TRBJ1-2; 7 positions agree with TRBD1. Germline V CDR1 and CDR2: SGHDT, YYEEEE. Trimming took 4 bases from V and 8 from J; bases not matched to a gene: 11. CDR3 length: 14 amino acids. The CDR3: CASSLGGGASGYTF. CDR3 in DNA: TGTGCCAGCAGCCTAGGGGGCGGGGCCTCCGGCTACACCTTC.

V gene TRBV30 combines with J gene TRBJ2-7, with a possible D match to TRBD2 (5 bases). Trimming took 4 bases from V and 7 from J, leaving 11 bases between them. There are 11 residues in the CDR3. Germline V gene sequence: CDR1 GTSNPN, CDR2 SVGIG (reference sequence). This CDR3 reads CAWTTPGEQYF. CDR3 coding DNA: TGTGCCTGGACTACCCCGGGGGAGCAGTACTTC. Supplemented by reference TRBV30 and TRBJ2-7, the full variable domain reads SQTIHQWPATLVQPVGSPLSLECTVEGTSNPNLYWYRQAAGRGLQLLFYSVGIGQISSEVPQNLSASRPQDRQFILSSKKLLLSDSGFYLCAWTTPGEQYFGPGTRLTVT.

V and J are TRBV5-4 and TRBJ2-1, with TRBD2 matching 13 bases. The length of the CDR3 is 17 residues. Trimming at V came to 4 bases and at J to 5 bases, leaving 9 bases not matched to a gene. Germline loops: CDR1 SGHNT, CDR2 YYREEE (reference sequence). CDR3 in amino acids: CASSPLWTSGGNNEQFF. The CDR3 nucleotides are TGTGCCAGCAGCCCACTATGGACTAGCGGGGGTAACAATGAGCAGTTCTTC. Using reference TRBV5-4 and TRBJ2-1 for the parts outside the CDR3, the full variable domain is ETGVTQSPTHLIKTRGQQVTLRCSSQSGHNTVSWYQQALGQGPQFIFQYYREEENGRGNFPPRFSGLQFPNYSSELNVNALELDDSALYLCASSPLWTSGGNNEQFFGPGTRLTVL.